This is a list of T cell receptor beta chains from one sample in a study of T cells after yellow fever vaccination. MiXCR was run by TCRdb on the 5' RACE reads, yielding one entry per CDR3 protein. This repertoire shows 150,000 to 200,000 distinct CDR3 sequences, roughly 9% found once; its top ten account for approximately 39%. The sequences come from CD8+ T cells sorted from PBMCs, collected 45 days after the yellow fever booster vaccination. The source is a man between 18 and 29 years old who received the YFV17D yellow fever vaccine. The CDR3 runs from the conserved cysteine through the conserved F or W. A D gene is named only where the DNA matches it firmly. Part of the rows lack a size; the others show once, few, many or a class for expanded clones.

d_call clone_size j_call v_call cdr3_aa cdr3_nt
- few TRBJ1-1 TRBV7-9 CTLTRRGNTEAFF TGTACCTTGACCCGTAGAGGGAACACTGAAGCTTTCTTT
TRBD1 few TRBJ2-2 TRBV4-3 CASSPPRDRGILTGELFF TGCGCCAGCAGTCCTCCTCGGGACAGGGGAATTTTGACCGGGGAGCTGTTTTTT
TRBD2 - TRBJ2-7 TRBV27 CASSFIAGGRHEQYF TGTGCCAGCAGTTTCATTGCGGGGGGGCGACACGAGCAGTACTTC
- few TRBJ2-7 TRBV4-1 CASSQVHPYEQYF TGCGCCAGCAGCCAAGTTCATCCCTACGAGCAGTACTTC
- - TRBJ1-1 TRBV6-5 CASSYSPRSNTEAFF TGTGCCAGCAGTTACTCGCCCAGGTCGAACACTGAAGCTTTCTTT
TRBD2 - TRBJ2-2 TRBV6-5 CASSYSNLAGRGGELFF TGTGCCAGCAGTTACTCGAACCTAGCGGGGAGGGGCGGGGAGCTGTTTTTT
- - TRBJ2-1 TRBV28 CASKFPAAYNEQFF TGTGCCAGCAAGTTCCCAGCGGCCTACAATGAGCAGTTCTTC
TRBD1 - TRBJ2-2 TRBV7-9 CASSSSQGASTGELFF TGTGCCAGCAGCTCGAGCCAGGGGGCGAGCACCGGGGAGCTGTTTTTT
TRBD2 - TRBJ2-5 TRBV13 CASSLVGGDATGTQYF TGTGCCAGCAGCTTAGTGGGGGGGGACGCCACGGGGACCCAGTACTTC
- few TRBJ2-3 TRBV11-3 CASSPQDSTDTQYF TGTGCCAGCAGCCCGCAGGACTCCACAGATACGCAGTATTTT
- few TRBJ2-5 TRBV11-2 CASSLAWAREETQYF TGTGCCAGCAGCTTAGCTTGGGCGCGGGAAGAGACCCAGTACTTC
TRBD1 - TRBJ1-1 TRBV12-3/TRBV12-4 CASSPGQGVEAFF TGTGCCAGCAGCCCCGGACAGGGGGTTGAAGCTTTCTTT
TRBD2 - TRBJ2-1 TRBV27 CASRDSGGVSYNEQFF TGTGCCAGCAGGGATAGCGGGGGAGTCTCCTACAATGAGCAGTTCTTC
TRBD1 few TRBJ2-7 TRBV4-1 CASSQYVDRAYEQYF TGCGCCAGCAGCCAATACGTGGACAGGGCCTACGAGCAGTACTTC
- - TRBJ2-1 TRBV4-3 CASSQDGPRGGGEGEQFF TGCGCCAGCAGCCAAGATGGGCCGCGCGGGGGCGGGGAGGGGGAGCAGTTCTTC
- - TRBJ1-5 TRBV19 CASSWGSFPNQPQHF TGTGCCAGTAGTTGGGGATCCTTCCCCAATCAGCCCCAGCATTTT
- few TRBJ2-3 TRBV7-6 CASSSPPQRGVSRADTQYF TGTGCCAGCAGCTCCCCCCCGCAGAGGGGGGTTTCCCGGGCAGATACGCAGTATTTT
- many TRBJ1-5 TRBV4-1 CASSQVFDRSNQPQHF TGCGCCAGCAGCCAAGTTTTCGACAGAAGCAATCAGCCCCAGCATTTT
TRBD1 - TRBJ1-5 TRBV28 CASRDRVSNQPQHF TGTGCCAGCCGGGACAGGGTTAGCAATCAGCCCCAGCATTTT
TRBD1 many TRBJ1-1 TRBV4-1 CASSQGNRGNTEAFF TGCGCCAGCAGCCAAGGAAACAGGGGAAACACTGAAGCTTTCTTT
TRBD2 many TRBJ2-3 TRBV7-6 CASSLAGRTDTQYF TGTGCCAGCAGCCTAGCGGGCCGCACAGATACGCAGTATTTT
- - TRBJ1-5 TRBV7-2 CASSPDIASNQPQHF TGTGCCAGCAGTCCTGACATAGCAAGCAATCAGCCCCAGCATTTT
- - TRBJ2-2 TRBV4-1 CASSLGGTTPGELFF TGCGCCAGCAGCCTGGGAGGGACAACTCCCGGGGAGCTGTTTTTT
TRBD2 - TRBJ2-1 TRBV7-8 CASSPVLAGGPGEQFF TGTGCCAGCAGCCCGGTCCTAGCGGGGGGGCCCGGTGAGCAGTTCTTC
- few TRBJ2-3 TRBV6-2/TRBV6-3 CASSGFRTDTQYF TGTGCCAGCAGCGGATTCCGCACAGATACGCAGTATTTT
- - TRBJ2-2 TRBV14 CASSLGDNPGELFF TGTGCCAGCAGTCTCGGAGACAACCCCGGGGAGCTGTTTTTT
- - TRBJ1-3 TRBV6-5 CASSRASSGNTIYF TGTGCCAGCAGTCGGGCGTCCTCTGGAAACACCATATATTTT
- few TRBJ1-6 TRBV21-1 CASSKGGGKDNSPLHF TGTGCCAGCAGCAAAGGAGGAGGGAAAGATAATTCACCCCTCCACTTT
- many TRBJ2-2 TRBV4-1 CASSQPGDTGELFF TGCGCCAGCAGCCAGCCGGGGGACACCGGGGAGCTGTTTTTT
TRBD1 few TRBJ1-5 TRBV19 CASTWGTGGGWPQHF TGTGCCAGTACCTGGGGGACAGGGGGCGGGTGGCCCCAGCATTTT
TRBD1 - TRBJ2-7 TRBV12-3/TRBV12-4 CASSGLTGDRSYEQYF TGTGCCAGCAGTGGGCTGACAGGGGATCGATCCTACGAGCAGTACTTC
TRBD1 - TRBJ1-4 TRBV3-1 CASSQVRDRAEKLFF TGTGCCAGCAGCCAAGTACGTGACAGGGCTGAAAAACTGTTTTTT
- - TRBJ2-5 TRBV6-2/TRBV6-3 CASSSRDTREETQYF TGTGCCAGCAGTTCTCGGGACACCCGAGAAGAGACCCAGTACTTC
TRBD2 few TRBJ2-5 TRBV7-9 CASSRLAGAQETQYF TGTGCCAGCAGCCGTCTAGCGGGGGCCCAAGAGACCCAGTACTTC
TRBD2 few TRBJ2-2 TRBV29-1 CSVPGLAANTGELFF TGCAGCGTTCCCGGACTAGCGGCGAACACCGGGGAGCTGTTTTTT
- many TRBJ1-4 TRBV4-3 CASSQDYRKLFF TGCGCCAGCAGCCAAGATTATAGGAAACTGTTTTTT
- - TRBJ2-7 TRBV3-1 CASSPKPRPPYEQYF TGTGCCAGCAGCCCCAAACCCAGGCCACCCTACGAGCAGTACTTC
TRBD1 - TRBJ2-7 TRBV20-1 CSARTGGSPYEQYF TGCAGTGCACGTACAGGGGGAAGCCCCTACGAGCAGTACTTC
- - TRBJ2-6 TRBV14 CASSPYSGANVLTF TGTGCCAGCAGCCCCTACTCTGGGGCCAACGTCCTGACTTTC
- - TRBJ2-5 TRBV7-9 CASSRLTSTGETQYF TGTGCCAGCAGCCGTTTGACCTCGACGGGGGAGACCCAGTACTTC
- many TRBJ2-2 TRBV4-1 CASSRSEVDGELFF TGCGCCAGCAGCCGGTCGGAGGTAGACGGGGAGCTGTTTTTT
TRBD1 - TRBJ2-2 TRBV5-1 CASTDRGTGELFF TGCGCCAGCACCGACAGGGGTACCGGGGAGCTGTTTTTT
- - TRBJ2-3 TRBV5-1 CASTIYTSTDTQYF TGCGCCAGCACCATCTATACTAGCACAGATACGCAGTATTTT
TRBD2 - TRBJ2-2 TRBV4-2 CASSQETSGGLPTGELFF TGTGCCAGCAGCCAAGAAACTAGCGGGGGGCTTCCCACCGGGGAGCTGTTTTTT
- few TRBJ1-1 TRBV12-3/TRBV12-4 CASSFGGITEAFF TGTGCCAGCAGTTTTGGGGGTATCACTGAAGCTTTCTTT
- many TRBJ2-2 TRBV4-1 CASSREIGPGELFF TGCGCCAGCAGCCGCGAAATTGGGCCCGGGGAGCTGTTTTTT
- - TRBJ1-2 TRBV7-9 CASSLAEGRVSYTF TGTGCCAGCAGCTTAGCTGAGGGACGGGTGAGCTACACCTTC